A selection of T cell receptor beta chains follows, all from one sample in a study of T cell responses to AZD1222 COVID-19 vaccine. The data were produced by immunoSEQ multiplex PCR, yet TCRdb's version contains in-frame clones alone and is incomplete. Counted here are about 170,000 clones, around 85% occurring once; the ten biggest clones make up around 1.1%. The sequenced sample was peripheral blood, obtained 28 days after the second AZD1222 dose. Source of these receptors: an adult who received the AZD1222 COVID-19 vaccine. CDR3s include the opening cysteine and the closing phenylalanine or tryptophan. Each record gives: V gene, clone size, D gene, J gene, CDR3 protein, CDR3 DNA. The D gene is left open where the match is weak. Only some rows state a clone size, as once, few, many or a class for expanded clones.

>TRBV7-2|.|TRBD2|TRBJ2-5
CASSFPTSGGAWETQYF
TGTGCCAGCAGCTTCCCGACTAGCGGGGGGGCCTGGGAGACCCAGTACTTC
>TRBV12-3/TRBV12-4|.|TRBD1|TRBJ2-1
CASSLQGDNEQFF
TGTGCCAGCAGTTTACAGGGGGACAATGAGCAGTTCTTC
>TRBV30|few|.|TRBJ1-5
CACAWGPHQPQHF
TGTGCCTGCGCCTGGGGCCCCCATCAGCCCCAGCATTTT
>TRBV5-8|once|TRBD1|TRBJ1-1
CASSPRRQGAGEAFF
TGTGCCAGCAGCCCGCGGCGACAGGGGGCGGGTGAAGCTTTCTTT
>TRBV29-1|.|TRBD1|TRBJ1-3
CSVRGTGGSGNTIYF
TGCAGCGTTAGAGGGACAGGGGGGTCTGGAAACACCATATATTTT
>TRBV7-2|.|.|TRBJ2-5
CASSLGERETQYF
TGTGCCAGCAGCTTAGGGGAGAGGGAGACCCAGTACTTC
>TRBV2|.|.|TRBJ2-7
CASSFVPGEQYF
TGTGCCAGCAGTTTCGTACCAGGCGAGCAGTACTTC
>TRBV7-9|once|.|TRBJ2-2
CASSFGTNTGELFF
TGTGCCAGCAGCTTTGGGACTAACACCGGGGAGCTGTTTTTT
>TRBV13|.|.|TRBJ1-2
CASSAPADRVLGGYTF
TGTGCCAGCAGCGCCCCGGCGGACAGAGTCTTGGGTGGCTACACCTTC
>TRBV21-1|.|.|TRBJ1-1
CASSKYTGPPDPEAFF
TGTGCCAGCAGCAAATATACCGGACCCCCGGACCCTGAAGCTTTCTTT
>TRBV7-2|.|TRBD2|TRBJ2-5
CASSLGGAGIRETQYF
TGTGCCAGCAGCTTAGGGGGAGCGGGGATTCGGGAGACCCAGTACTTC
>TRBV11-3|.|.|TRBJ2-3
CASSRGAREVTDTQYF
TGTGCCAGCAGCCGGGGGGCCAGGGAGGTGACAGATACGCAGTATTTT
>TRBV12-3/TRBV12-4|.|.|TRBJ1-2
CASSWVRGSGYTF
TGTGCCAGCAGTTGGGTACGGGGGTCTGGCTACACCTTC
>TRBV6-5|.|.|TRBJ2-1
CASSYQGRADEQFF
TGTGCCAGCAGTTACCAGGGCAGGGCCGATGAGCAGTTCTTC
>TRBV5-1|.|.|TRBJ2-2
CASSPGTRADTGELFF
TGCGCCAGCAGCCCTGGGACGCGTGCCGACACCGGGGAGCTGTTTTTT
>TRBV6-5|.|.|TRBJ2-1
CASSRLGSYNEQFF
TGTGCCAGCAGCCGACTAGGCTCCTACAATGAGCAGTTCTTC
>TRBV19|.|TRBD1|TRBJ1-3
CASSKRGLGGNTIYF
TGTGCCAGTAGCAAAAGGGGGCTAGGTGGAAACACCATATATTTT
>TRBV7-9|once|.|TRBJ1-3
CASSLVRESSGNTIYF
TGTGCCAGCAGCTTAGTAAGGGAGAGCTCTGGAAACACCATATATTTT